Listed below are T cell receptor beta chains from one sample, sequenced in a study of blood T cell repertoires in COVID-19. The assay was immunoSEQ multiplex PCR, and TCRdb's table has in-frame clones only and misses some. The sample lists under 250,000 clones; roughly 88% were seen once. Sequenced input: peripheral blood. The receptors stem from a woman aged 30 to 39 with COVID-19, enrolled during active disease. CDR3s include the opening cysteine and the closing phenylalanine or tryptophan. The D gene is left open where the match is weak.

d_gene: NA; j_gene: TRBJ2-2; v_gene: TRBV5-1; CDR3nt: TGCGCCAGCAGCCCGACAGATACGAACACCGGGGAGCTGTTTTTT; CDR3aa: CASSPTDTNTGELFF
d_gene: NA; j_gene: TRBJ1-2; v_gene: TRBV3-1/TRBV3-2; CDR3nt: TGTGCCAGCAGCCCCATTAGGACATTACGGTATGGCTACACCTTC; CDR3aa: CASSPIRTLRYGYTF
d_gene: NA; j_gene: TRBJ1-1; v_gene: TRBV5-6; CDR3nt: TGTGCCAGCAGCAATAATGTGGGAGACACTGAAGCTTTCTTT; CDR3aa: CASSNNVGDTEAFF
d_gene: NA; j_gene: TRBJ2-1; v_gene: TRBV27; CDR3nt: TGTGCCAGCAGCTCCGACACGGGGAATGAGCAGTTCTTC; CDR3aa: CASSSDTGNEQFF
d_gene: NA; j_gene: TRBJ1-3; v_gene: TRBV7-9; CDR3nt: TGTGCCAGCAGCTTAGAAGGCGGTGTATTGCCCTCTGGAAACACCATATATTTT; CDR3aa: CASSLEGGVLPSGNTIYF
d_gene: NA; j_gene: TRBJ2-2; v_gene: TRBV19; CDR3nt: TGTGCCAGTACCCGGACAGTCAAGGGCGGGGAGCTGTTTTTT; CDR3aa: CASTRTVKGGELFF
d_gene: NA; j_gene: TRBJ1-1; v_gene: TRBV2; CDR3nt: TGTGCCAGCAGTGCAGGGCCTGAGAACACTGAAGCTTTCTTT; CDR3aa: CASSAGPENTEAFF
d_gene: NA; j_gene: TRBJ2-4; v_gene: TRBV21-1; CDR3nt: TGTGCCAGCAGCAAAGTTAGGGGGTGTAGAAACATTCAGTACTTC; CDR3aa: CASSKVRGCRNIQYF
d_gene: NA; j_gene: TRBJ1-2; v_gene: TRBV28; CDR3nt: TGTGCCGCCCGGTCGGGGGGCTATGGCTACACCTTC; CDR3aa: CAARSGGYGYTF
d_gene: NA; j_gene: TRBJ1-6; v_gene: TRBV10-3; CDR3nt: TGTGCCATCAGGGGGGCGGATATTCTGTCACCCCTCCACTTT; CDR3aa: CAIRGADILSPLHF
d_gene: NA; j_gene: TRBJ1-2; v_gene: TRBV6-6; CDR3nt: TGTGCCAGCAGTTACTCGGGCAGAACGAACTATGGCTACACCTTC; CDR3aa: CASSYSGRTNYGYTF
d_gene: TRBD1; j_gene: TRBJ2-7; v_gene: TRBV6-5; CDR3nt: TGTGCCAGCAGTACGACGGGACAGGCAAACGAGCAGTACTTC; CDR3aa: CASSTTGQANEQYF
d_gene: NA; j_gene: TRBJ2-1; v_gene: TRBV19; CDR3nt: TGTGCCAGTAGTATCGGGGAAGTCAATGAGCAGTTCTTC; CDR3aa: CASSIGEVNEQFF
d_gene: TRBD2; j_gene: TRBJ2-3; v_gene: TRBV15; CDR3nt: TGTGCCACCAGCAGAGATCCGGCGGGGGGTTACACAGATACGCAGTATTTT; CDR3aa: CATSRDPAGGYTDTQYF